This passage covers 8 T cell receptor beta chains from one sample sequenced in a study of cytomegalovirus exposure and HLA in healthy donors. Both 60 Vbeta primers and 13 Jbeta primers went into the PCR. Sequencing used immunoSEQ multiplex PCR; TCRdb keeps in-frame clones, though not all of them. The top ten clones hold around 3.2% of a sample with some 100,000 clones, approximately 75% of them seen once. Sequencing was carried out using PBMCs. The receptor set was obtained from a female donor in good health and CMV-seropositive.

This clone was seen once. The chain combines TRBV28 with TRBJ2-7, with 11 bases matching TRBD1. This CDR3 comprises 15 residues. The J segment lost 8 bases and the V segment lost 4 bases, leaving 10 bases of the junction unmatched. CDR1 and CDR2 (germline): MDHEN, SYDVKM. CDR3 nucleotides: TGTGCCAGCAGTTCCTCTGGACAGGGGGCACAACAGCAGTACTTC. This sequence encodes CASSSSGQGAQQQYF.

The CDR3 coding sequence is TGTGCCAGCAGCTTAGTGTCGGCAGGCCCCTACGAGCAGTACTTC. It is translated as CASSLVSAGPYEQYF. The chain is built from TRBV7-2 and TRBJ2-7, with unresolved D. The germline V gene has CDR1 SGHTA and CDR2 FQGNSA. The V end was cut by 1 base, the J end by 2 bases, with 12 bases between. The CDR3 is made up of 15 amino acids.

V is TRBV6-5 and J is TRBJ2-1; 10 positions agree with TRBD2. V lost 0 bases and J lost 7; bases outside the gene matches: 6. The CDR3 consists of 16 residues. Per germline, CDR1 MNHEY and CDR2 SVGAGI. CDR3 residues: CASSYSRAGGLNEQFF. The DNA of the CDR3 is TGTGCCAGCAGTTACTCGAGAGCGGGGGGGCTAAATGAGCAGTTCTTC.

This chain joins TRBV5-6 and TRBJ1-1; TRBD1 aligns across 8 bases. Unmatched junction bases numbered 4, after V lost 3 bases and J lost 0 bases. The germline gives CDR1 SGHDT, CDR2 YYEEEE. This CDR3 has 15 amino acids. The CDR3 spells CASSYPGGMNTEAFF. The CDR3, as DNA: TGTGCCAGCAGCTACCCAGGGGGCATGAACACTGAAGCTTTCTTT. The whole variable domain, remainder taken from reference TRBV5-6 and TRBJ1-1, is DAGVTQSPTHLIKTRGQQVTLRCSPKSGHDTVSWYQQALGQGPQFIFQYYEEEERQRGNFPDRFSGHQFPNYSSELNVNALLLGDSALYLCASSYPGGMNTEAFFGQGTRLTVV.

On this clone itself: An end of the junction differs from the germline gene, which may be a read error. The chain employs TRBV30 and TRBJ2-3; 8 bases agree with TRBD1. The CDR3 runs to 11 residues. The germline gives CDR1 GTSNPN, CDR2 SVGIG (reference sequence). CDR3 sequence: CAWSVQDREEF. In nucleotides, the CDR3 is TGTGCCTGGAGCGTCCAGGACAGGGAAGAATTT.

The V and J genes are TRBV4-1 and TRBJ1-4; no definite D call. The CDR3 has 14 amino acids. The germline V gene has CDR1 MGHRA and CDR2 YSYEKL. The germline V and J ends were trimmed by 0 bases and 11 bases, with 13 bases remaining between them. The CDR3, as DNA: TGCGCCAGCAGCCAAGATTGGGCGGGAGGGAAACTGTTTTTT. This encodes CASSQDWAGGKLFF.

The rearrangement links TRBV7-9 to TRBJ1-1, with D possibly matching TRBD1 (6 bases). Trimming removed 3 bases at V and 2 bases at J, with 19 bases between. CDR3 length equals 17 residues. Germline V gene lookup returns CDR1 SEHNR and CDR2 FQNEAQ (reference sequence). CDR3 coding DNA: TGTGCCAGCAGCTTTTTGGTTATCTACAGGGAAAACACTGAAGCTTTCTTT. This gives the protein CASSFLVIYRENTEAFF. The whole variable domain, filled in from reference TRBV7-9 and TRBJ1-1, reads DTGVSQNPRHKITKRGQNVTFRCDPISEHNRLYWYRQTLGQGPEFLTYFQNEAQLEKSRLLSDRFSAERPKGSFSTLEIQRTEQGDSAMYLCASSFLVIYRENTEAFFGQGTRLTVV.

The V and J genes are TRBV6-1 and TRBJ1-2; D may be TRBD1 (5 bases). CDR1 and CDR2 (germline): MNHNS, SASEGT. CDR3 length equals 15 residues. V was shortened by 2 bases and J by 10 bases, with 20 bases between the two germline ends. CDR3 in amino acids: CASSESAGEGADYTF. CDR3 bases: TGTGCCAGCAGTGAAAGTGCTGGCGAAGGGGCGGACTACACCTTC.